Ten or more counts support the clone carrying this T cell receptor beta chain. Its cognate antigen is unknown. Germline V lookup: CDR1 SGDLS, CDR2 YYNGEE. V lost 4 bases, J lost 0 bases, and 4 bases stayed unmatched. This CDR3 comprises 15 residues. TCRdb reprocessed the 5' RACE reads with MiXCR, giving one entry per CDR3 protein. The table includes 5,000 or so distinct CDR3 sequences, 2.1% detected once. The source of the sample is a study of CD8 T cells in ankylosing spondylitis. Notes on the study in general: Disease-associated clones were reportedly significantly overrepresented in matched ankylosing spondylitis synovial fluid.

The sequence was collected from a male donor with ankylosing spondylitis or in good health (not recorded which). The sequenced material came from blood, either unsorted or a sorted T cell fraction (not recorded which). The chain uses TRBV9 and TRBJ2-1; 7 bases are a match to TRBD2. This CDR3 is CASSPRGTSYNEQFF. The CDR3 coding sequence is TGTGCCAGCAGCCCGCGGGGGACCTCCTACAATGAGCAGTTCTTC.